This TCR beta chain was sequenced during a study of T cell responses to AZD1222 COVID-19 vaccine (TCRdb year 2021). Regarding the research as a whole: AZD1222 recipients whose second dose came at about 4 weeks and those whose second dose came at about 12 weeks were combined into one group, since spike-specific TCR depth and breadth did not differ between the two schedules. TCR sequencing was performed for roughly 250 trial participants, of whom some 200 were given two doses of AZD1222 and around 25 were given two doses of MenACWY control vaccine. Trial participants were enrolled by age into subgroups of 18-55, 56-69 and 70-plus years, and roughly 150, 30 and 60 TCR-sequenced participants, respectively, were included in these subgroups. What the authors observed across the whole study: The vaccine-associated CD4 TCRs covered the entire spike protein, and the dominant responses fell in regions 160-218 and 743-854. Participants were mostly white British and included more females than males, and it was suggested by the authors that clonal diversity may have been underestimated. Epitopes outside the regions mutated in the B.1.351 and B.1.1.7 variants were reportedly recognized by nearly half of the unique spike-specific TCRs. Conclusions about previously exposed vaccinees were limited because only a handful of AZD1222 recipients were SARS-CoV-2 seropositive at baseline. No day 14 peak-response samples were available, so repertoires were characterized only after the peak T cell response. After two AZD1222 doses, both the breadth and the depth of spike-specific TCRs were significantly higher than at day 0 and than in MenACWY recipients. The 56-69-year group was small, and its depth increase did not reach significance, likely because of low power.

The CDR3 regions of human TCRbeta chains were analyzed by immunosequencing. In the original analysis: TCRs in the repertoires were compared against a reference library of SARS-CoV-2-specific TCRs that had been generated with the MIRA antigen-specificity platform. Breadth was defined as the fraction of unique TCRs that were SARS-CoV-2-associated. Depth was defined as the fraction of total T cells that were SARS-CoV-2-associated. Using the MIRA data, each spike-specific TCR was mapped to the spike region that the TCR reacts to and placed in a CD4 or CD8 class. Log10-transformed breadth and depth values were compared by one-way ANOVA with Sidak's multiple comparisons tests. TCRdb limited this immuneACCESS table to in-frame rearrangements with V and J called. A share of clones is missing; checked studies link under half to unresolved V genes, and the rest is unexplained. D and trimming were read from the DNA, whereas the V and J calls and clone size are those reported in that table. This sample is represented by 85,000 to 100,000 clones; roughly nine tenths of them were singletons. The ten largest clonotypes hold less than 4% of the sample.

The V end loses 5 bases and the J end loses 7 bases, and a stretch of 5 bases separates them. The CDR3, from cysteine to phenylalanine, totals 11 residues. The retained sequence is limited to the CDR3, 33 bases, with the frame set at the first base. Based on the germline V gene, the CDR1 and CDR2 sequences are WSHSY and SAAADI. The intended sense of this specimen's time point label: baseline before first vaccination. Vaccinee samples were obtained from the UK trials COV001 and COV002, which included a single-blind randomized controlled phase 2/3 trial of AZD1222 (ChAdOx1 nCoV-19) in healthy adults. For TCRbeta chain sequencing, PBMC samples were collected from trial participants at day 0 and at day 28 after the second dose. In the case of this clone: The specificity of this receptor is unknown. Base qualities are not at hand, and no much larger clone is one base apart.

The clonotype was recovered from an adult in good health. The rearrangement joined TRBV10-2 to TRBJ2-2, with the identity of the D gene unclear. The source material was peripheral blood, sampled on day 0 of AZD1222 vaccination. The CDR3 has the sequence CASSTSGELFF. The DNA reads as follows: TGCGCCAGCAGTACAAGCGGGGAGCTGTTTTTT.